This T cell receptor (beta chain) was captured by sequencing in a study of sequential checkpoint blockade in melanoma. Study information: Arm A got nivolumab then ipilimumab; arm B the reverse, 1:1.

As for treatment: randomized to nivolumab then ipilimumab (arm A) or the reverse (arm B). Patients had received no earlier DNA-damaging chemotherapy. Live CD3+CD8+ CD19− CD56− cells were sorted from PBMCs. This clone was seen a few times. J lost 7 bases, V lost 5 bases, and 8 bases had no gene match. CDR1 MNHEY and CDR2 SMNVEV come from the germline V gene (reference sequence). The CDR3 length is 15 residues. The method was immunoSEQ multiplex PCR; TCRdb's version includes in-frame clones alone and lacks a portion of them. Of around 11,000 clones listed, approximately 71% are singletons. Sequenced material: CD8+ T cells sorted from blood (inferred from file names), taken from a patient given nivolumab and ipilimumab in sequence. V is TRBV27 and J is TRBJ2-1; 10 positions agree with TRBD2. The clonotype was recovered from a human donor with melanoma. DNA for the CDR3: TGTGCCAGCAGTCACGGGACTAGCGAGAAGAATGAGCAGTTCTTC. Its translation: CASSHGTSEKNEQFF.